These 6 T cell receptor beta chains were sequenced from one sample in a study of T-cell reconstitution after alpha-beta-depleted transplantation in children. Library preparation (for TCRbeta) was performed with unique molecular identifiers. TCRdb recomputed calls from the PCR reads with MiXCR, one row per CDR3 protein. This table has around 230,000 distinct CDR3 sequences, about a sixth appearing once. The specimen was PBMCs, mostly from graft donor cells, collected 360 days after TCRalphabeta/CD19-depleted stem cell transplant. These receptors were collected from a male patient aged 2 to 9 who had a stem cell transplant for acute lymphoblastic leukemia, so the T cells may come from the graft donor.

In its sample, this clonotype was seen a few times. V gene TRBV15 combines with J gene TRBJ2-3; 13 nucleotides align to TRBD2. CDR3 length equals 19 residues. Germline CDR1 LNHNV, CDR2 YYDKDF (reference sequence). The V and J ends lost 5 bases and 0 bases, in that order; junction bases with no gene match: 11. As DNA, the CDR3 is TGTGCCACCAGCGGGCCTCGACTAGCGGGGGGAACTAGCACAGATACGCAGTATTTT. Its translation is CATSGPRLAGGTSTDTQYF. Together with reference TRBV15 and TRBJ2-3, the CDR3 gives the full variable domain: DAMVIQNPRYQVTQFGKPVTLSCSQTLNHNVMYWYQQKSSQAPKLLFHYYDKDFNNEADTPDNFQSRRPNTSFCFLDIRSPGLGDTAMYLCATSGPRLAGGTSTDTQYFGPGTRLTVL.

The sample holds a few counts of this clonotype. The V call is TRBV27, the J call TRBJ2-7; perhaps TRBD1 as D (6 bases). This CDR3 region has 12 residues. CDR1 is MNHEY, CDR2 SMNVEV, per germline (reference sequence). V lost 5 bases and J lost 6, with 11 bases in between. The CDR3 protein is CASSITGFEQYF. In nucleotides, the CDR3 is TGTGCCAGCAGTATAACAGGGTTCGAGCAGTACTTC.

The sample holds a few counts of this clonotype. The V and J genes are TRBV4-3 and TRBJ2-3; D is unresolved. V was clipped by 1 base and J by 7 bases, with 3 bases between them. The CDR3 is 11 amino acids. CDR1 is LGHNA, CDR2 YSLEER, per germline. The CDR3 DNA is TGCGCCAGCAGCCAAGGACATACGCAGTATTTT. The encoded protein is CASSQGHTQYF.

The V call is TRBV5-6, the J call TRBJ2-7, with no clear D. CDR1 and CDR2 (germline): SGHDT, YYEEEE. The V and J ends lost 2 bases and 6 bases respectively, with 9 bases between them. This CDR3 is 12 amino acids long. The DNA of the CDR3 is TGTGCCAGCAGCTTACGTCGTCTCGAGCAGTACTTC. Translated: CASSLRRLEQYF.

J is TRBJ2-5 and V is TRBV6-5, with 8 bases aligning to TRBD2. After removal of 0 bases from V and 3 bases from J, the junction contained 12 bases not matched to a gene. This CDR3 is built from 18 residues. CDR1 and CDR2 (germline): MNHEY, SVGAGI. The CDR3 DNA sequence: TGTGCCAGCAGTTACTCGAGACTCGCGGGAGGTACCGAAGAGACCCAGTACTTC. It yields the protein CASSYSRLAGGTEETQYF.

This chain connects TRBV12-3 or TRBV12-4 to TRBJ2-5, with a tentative D call TRBD1 (5 bases). CDR3 length: 16 residues. Trimming stripped 2 bases from V and 6 bases from J, with 19 bases between. The CDR3 DNA reads as TGTGCCAGCAGTTTAACCCCCCCAGCAGGGCAGAAGACCCAGTACTTC. Translation: CASSLTPPAGQKTQYF.